This T cell receptor beta chain was found in a study of CD8+CD57+ T cells in acquired aplastic anemia. Study as a whole: Recorded DNA amounts for sorted CD4+ and CD8+ cells had an average of about 3 ug.

CDR3 and TCR beta VDJ profiling relied on a genomic DNA template. TCRdb re-called the reads with MiXCR, one entry per CDR3 protein. The sample lists hundreds of thousands of distinct CDR3 sequences; over 25% were seen once. To note about this clonotype: The target antigen is unknown.

General study results and limits: Researchers report that 25 to 35 CD8+ CDR3 sequences appeared in both patients and controls.

The CDR3 has 13 amino acids. Germline V gene sequence: CDR1 LNHDA, CDR2 SQIVND (reference sequence). V was clipped by 6 bases and J by 2 bases, with 8 bases between them. All sequencing subjects had displayed CD8+CD57+ cell expansion on flow cytometry. This TCR was recovered from a human donor with aplastic anemia. Sample: sorted CD4+, CD8+, or CD8+CD57+ T cells (not recorded which) from PBMCs. V is TRBV19 and J is TRBJ2-4; weak D call: TRBD2 (5 bases). CDR3 nucleotides: TGTGCCAGTAGAAGGAGGACCAAAAACATTCAGTACTTC. It is translated as CASRRRTKNIQYF.